The 5 T cell receptor beta chains below all came from one sample that was sequenced in a study of Graves' ophthalmopathy and Graves' hyperthyroidism (dated by TCRdb to between 2017 and 2018). Instrument on record: Illumina HiSeq 2000. For repertoire sequencing, the TCR beta CDR3 regions were amplified from RNA transcripts. The first round of RT-PCR was done with HTBI primers and the Qiagen OneStep RT-PCR kit, and was followed by a second round of multiplex PCR, then size selection and purification. The public reads were reanalyzed by TCRdb: fastp trimming at Q25, MiXCR alignment, in-frame beta chains only. Identical CDR3 proteins give one entry, which carries the most common genes and DNA. This sample lists some 250,000 distinct CDR3 sequences; approximately 42% were detected once. The top ten clonotypes cover 40% to 55% of the sample. The specimen sequenced was peripheral blood. The receptor source for this set is an adult man with Graves' ophthalmopathy.

The chain uses TRBV3-1 and TRBJ1-2; D is ambiguous. Between the trimmed V and J ends, which lost 2 bases and 2 bases, there was a span of 9 bases. The CDR3 contains 14 residues. CDR1 is LGHDT and CDR2 is YNNKEL in the germline V gene (reference sequence). DNA of the CDR3: TGTGCCAGCAGCCAATCGGAAATCAACTATGGCTACACCTTC. This codes for CASSQSEINYGYTF.

This clonotype showed up just a few times. The V call is TRBV2, the J call TRBJ1-4; D not certain. The length of the CDR3 is 15 residues. V was clipped by 5 bases and J by 0 bases, with 10 bases between them. Germline CDR1 reads SNHLY; CDR2 reads FYNNEI. The CDR3 region is CASSLARATNEKLFF. DNA of the CDR3: TGTGCCAGCAGTTTAGCGCGTGCAACTAATGAAAAACTGTTTTTT.

J is TRBJ1-4 and V is TRBV7-2; 9 nucleotides line up with TRBD1. Trimming removed 6 bases from V and 7 bases from J; junction bases left unmatched: 9. Germline CDR1 and CDR2: SGHTA and FQGNSA. The CDR3 runs 15 residues. CDR3 bases: TGTGCCAGCAGTCGGGGGAGGGACAGGGCTGAAAAACTGTTTTTT. Translation gives CASSRGRDRAEKLFF.

This clonotype was counted between two and nine times. The chain couples TRBV25-1 to TRBJ2-7; the match to TRBD2 covers 9 bases. CDR3 length: 15 amino acids. J was trimmed by 7 bases and V by 0 bases; bases with no gene match: 7. CDR1 and CDR2 from the germline V gene are MGHDK and SYGVNS. The CDR3 region is CASSEYGGRAGEQYF. Written as DNA, the CDR3 is TGTGCCAGCAGTGAATACGGCGGGAGGGCCGGGGAGCAGTACTTC.

This CDR3 is CASSIGTGFFSGANVLTF. Here the CDR3 DNA reads TGTGCCAGTAGTATAGGTACAGGGTTCTTCTCTGGGGCCAACGTCCTGACTTTC. The chain uses TRBV19 and TRBJ2-6; weak D call: TRBD1 (6 bases). The CDR3 totals 18 residues. Germline assignment: CDR1 LNHDA and CDR2 SQIVND (reference sequence). Trimming stripped 1 base from V and 0 bases from J, with 13 bases between.